A single T cell receptor (beta chain) is shown here with its context. Clones were read by immunoSEQ multiplex PCR, and TCRdb kept only the in-frame ones, dropping some. The table lists around 60,000 clones, 71% of them singletons. The sample comes from a study of cytotoxic CD8 clonotypes in ibrutinib-treated CLL. After removal of 1 base from V and 1 base from J, the junction contained 1 base not matched to a gene. The CDR3 runs 15 residues. The germline CDR1 and CDR2 sequences are SEHNR and FQNEAQ (reference sequence). The chain couples TRBV7-9 to TRBJ2-1, with 7 nucleotides matching TRBD1. This material consisted of PBMCs, taken after 12 months of ibrutinib treatment. This sequence originates from a human donor with chronic lymphocytic leukemia. The chain's CDR3 is CASSLGGQSYNEQFF. The CDR3 DNA reads as TGTGCCAGCAGCTTAGGGGGACAGTCCTACAATGAGCAGTTCTTC. The variable domain in full, with the rest retrieved from reference TRBV7-9 and TRBJ2-1, is DTGVSQNPRHKITKRGQNVTFRCDPISEHNRLYWYRQTLGQGPEFLTYFQNEAQLEKSRLLSDRFSAERPKGSFSTLEIQRTEQGDSAMYLCASSLGGQSYNEQFFGPGTRLTVL.